This T cell receptor (beta chain) was recorded in a study of blood T cells in healthy people across ages (dated by TCRdb to about 2015). Looking at the study overall: In model experiments, roughly one uniquely barcoded TCR beta cDNA molecule per two T cells was captured by template switching. Age-related changes in TCR beta repertoire diversity were measured in the study by deep sequencing normalized with unique cDNA molecular identifiers. To avoid experimental bias, donors of different ages were spread randomly across the sequencing lanes. The study analyzed two additional independent replicas of 1 million unique cDNA reads from the same blood draw for two donors, one aged 18 to 29 and one aged 80 or older. The donors were split into four age groups: young (average 16 years), middle-aged (roughly 42), aged (roughly 65) and long-lived (under 90). What the authors observed across the whole study: Compared with the aged group, more naive CD4+ T cells, fewer expanded clones and increased TCR diversity were shown by the long-lived group, suggesting age selection. Donor CMV infection status was unknown, potentially confounding age-related changes in expanded clonotypes. A strong correlation was found between observed TCR beta diversity and the percentage of naive T cells measured by flow cytometry. Bulk unsorted PBMC profiling prevented conclusive comparison of naive and antigen-experienced compartments. As age increased, observed TCR beta diversity per million T cells dropped in a roughly linear way, and a significant reduction was already evident by age 40. Estimates of total diversity based on one million sequenced T cells were considered lower bounds and underestimates.

The germline ends are 14 bases apart after V is trimmed by 1 base and J by 9 bases. Including the terminal cysteine and phenylalanine, the CDR3 comprises 14 residues. Of the read, only the CDR3 DNA is kept; its 42 bases are in frame from base 1. The germline V gene supplies CDR1 SGHRS and CDR2 YFSETQ. The library was prepared using 5' RACE. TCRdb records Illumina HiSeq 2500 as the sequencer. The second PCR ran for roughly 7 to 11 cycles and used a J-beta primer mix along with a sample-barcoded 5' primer. A unique molecular identifier was introduced onto each TCR beta cDNA molecule by a template-switch 5' adaptor carrying 12 random nucleotides. Each sample yielded at least 2.5 million CDR3-containing paired-end reads. First-strand cDNA was synthesized from all RNA with the Mint cDNA synthesis kit, primed by a TRBC-specific oligonucleotide. All cDNA was treated with uracil-DNA glycosylase and then went through a first 18-cycle PCR with the universal primers M1SS and BC2_uni_R. The source study handled its data this way. For normalization, 1 million high-quality reads, each with a distinct molecular identifier, were randomly selected from each sample. Instead of being binned into consensus sequences, reads with shared molecular identifiers were discarded. MiTCR, with a Q25 quality threshold and the strictest error-elimination algorithm, was used for CDR3 identification, clonotype clustering and error correction. A nonparametric unseen species model with Euler transformation was used to estimate a lower bound on total TCR beta diversity. The public sequencing data were trimmed at Q25 with fastp and processed into clonotypes with MiXCR by TCRdb, which kept only in-frame beta chains. All rows with the same CDR3 protein become a single entry with the most common DNA and genes. The authors' filters were not applied to this entry. The sample has about 1.4 million distinct CDR3 sequences on record, around 59% of them singletons. The ten largest clonotypes hold 6.5% to 8.5% of the sample.

For this clonotype: It lacks a known antigen. The record has no base qualities; no much larger clone is one base away.

The roughly 39 donors, aged 6 to 90 years, were systemically healthy Caucasian individuals from Russia. Each donor gave around 9.8 milliliters of peripheral blood, collected into EDTA-treated Vacutainer tubes. Ficoll-Paque density-gradient centrifugation was used to isolate PBMCs, with at least 6.5 million obtained per sample. Trizol reagent was used to extract total RNA from PBMCs, with at least 6 micrograms per sample. For every donor, flow cytometry on a PBMC aliquot measured the percentage of naive CD45RAhigh/CD27high T cells. The clonotype originates from a man between 18 and 29 years old in good health. The chain links TRBV5-1 with TRBJ2-4, with TRBD2 tentatively as D gene (6 bases match). The sequenced sample consisted of blood. The CDR3 region has the sequence CASSLRSGVGIQYF. The nucleotides are TGCGCCAGCAGCTTGAGGTCGGGAGTGGGCATTCAGTACTTC.